One T cell receptor (beta chain) is described in this entry. The record originates from a study of sequential checkpoint blockade in melanoma. Treatment denoted: randomized to nivolumab then ipilimumab (arm A) or the reverse (arm B). This table comes from immunoSEQ multiplex PCR, and its TCRdb copy is limited to in-frame clones, with some not included. The data show under 25,000 clones, about four fifths seen once. Here the sequenced sample was CD8+ T cells sorted from blood (inferred from file names), taken from a patient given nivolumab and ipilimumab in sequence. This TCR derives from a human donor with melanoma.

In DNA form, the CDR3 reads TGTGCCAGCAGCCCGGACAAGAGCTCCTATAATTCACCCCTCCACTTT. Translating it yields CASSPDKSSYNSPLHF. The chain couples TRBV7-8 to TRBJ1-6; D is perhaps TRBD1 (5 bases). The CDR3 extends over 16 amino acids. The germline V and J ends were trimmed by 5 bases and 0 bases, with 11 bases remaining between them. Per germline, CDR1 SGHVS and CDR2 FQNEAQ.